Following are 18 T cell receptor beta chains from one sample sequenced in a study of T cells after yellow fever vaccination. TCRdb fed the 5' RACE reads into MiXCR, producing one record per CDR3 protein. The repertoire holds about 350,000 distinct CDR3 sequences, with around 8.1% as singletons. The source material was PBMCs, sampled roughly 47 days after the first yellow fever vaccination. The source of these receptors is a man younger than 30 who received the YFV17D yellow fever vaccine.

The chain carries TRBV14 and TRBJ1-1; 7 nucleotides match TRBD1. Germline loops: CDR1 SGHDN, CDR2 FVKESK. There are 16 residues in the CDR3. V lost 6 bases to trimming and J lost 1 base; unmatched junction nucleotides: 11. CDR3: CASSLDLGTANTEAFF. In nucleotides, the CDR3 is TGTGCCAGCAGTCTCGACCTAGGGACAGCGAACACTGAAGCTTTCTTT.

The table lists this clonotype with a few counts. The chain has TRBV13 and TRBJ2-1; D is perhaps TRBD1 (5 bases). V was clipped by 4 bases and J by 0 bases, with 10 bases between them. Germline CDR1 is PRHDT and CDR2 is FYEKMQ (reference sequence). This CDR3 comprises 15 residues. CDR3: CASSWGSSSYNEQFF. The CDR3 DNA sequence: TGTGCCAGCAGCTGGGGCTCGAGCTCCTACAATGAGCAGTTCTTC.

The J gene is TRBJ1-1, the V gene TRBV18, with D hard to call. V was shortened by 5 bases and J by 4 bases, with 14 bases between the two germline ends. Germline CDR1 KGHSH, CDR2 LQKENI. The CDR3 runs 14 residues. CDR3 sequence (DNA): TGTGCCAGCTCAATCCAAGGCTCGGTCACTGAAGCTTTCTTT. It yields the protein CASSIQGSVTEAFF.

This clonotype came up many times. The chain uses TRBV2 and TRBJ2-7; unclear D gene. The germline V and J ends were trimmed by 5 bases and 3 bases, with 11 bases remaining between them. Germline CDR1 SNHLY, CDR2 FYNNEI. CDR3 size: 13 residues. Here the CDR3 reads CASSLTENYEQYF. In DNA, the CDR3 is TGTGCCAGCAGTCTTACCGAAAACTACGAGCAGTACTTC.

V is TRBV3-1 and J is TRBJ1-1, with 9 bases aligning to TRBD1. Germline loops: CDR1 LGHDT, CDR2 YNNKEL (reference sequence). The CDR3 runs to 15 residues. V lost 1 base and J lost 4; bases outside the gene matches: 4. The CDR3 reads CASSQGGQGTTEAFF. The CDR3 nucleotides read TGTGCCAGCAGCCAAGGTGGACAGGGGACCACTGAAGCTTTCTTT.

This clonotype was seen more than once but under ten times. V is TRBV5-6 and J is TRBJ2-5; no definite D call. CDR3 length: 12 amino acids. Per the germline V gene, CDR1 is SGHDT and CDR2 is YYEEEE. V shed 2 bases and J shed 6 bases, with 8 bases lying between them. The CDR3 sequence is CASSFSRQTQYF. CDR3 bases: TGTGCCAGCAGCTTCTCTCGGCAGACCCAGTACTTC.

This clonotype was seen a handful of times. The chain combines TRBV9 with TRBJ2-7; tentatively, D is TRBD2 (5 bases). CDR1 and CDR2 from the germline V gene are SGDLS and YYNGEE. CDR3 length: 16 residues. Trimming shortened V by 0 bases and J by 7 bases, and 20 bases separated the two germline ends. As DNA, the CDR3 is TGTGCCAGCAGCGTAGAGCCCAGCGGTGGCGCTTTGGAGCAGTACTTC. Protein: CASSVEPSGGALEQYF. The full variable domain, with the rest looked up from reference TRBV9 and TRBJ2-7, is DSGVTQTPKHLITATGQRVTLRCSPRSGDLSVYWYQQSLDQGLQFLIQYYNGEERAKGNILERFSAQQFPDLHSELNLSSLELGDSALYFCASSVEPSGGALEQYFGPGTRLTVT.

In its sample, this clonotype was seen a few times. The rearrangement joins TRBV11-2 to TRBJ1-2; D call uncertain. CDR1 and CDR2 from the germline V gene are SGHAT and FQNNGV. CDR3 length: 15 residues. The V gene lost 1 base and the J gene lost 1 base, with 10 bases spanning the gap. CDR3 region: CASSLAPDGNYGYTF. CDR3 bases: TGTGCCAGCAGCTTAGCCCCGGACGGTAACTATGGCTACACCTTC.

This chain connects TRBV11-2 to TRBJ2-6; tentative D call: TRBD2 (5 bases). The CDR3 extends over 14 amino acids. Germline CDR1 reads SGHAT; CDR2 reads FQNNGV. Trimming removed 3 bases at V and 2 bases at J, with 5 bases between. The CDR3 spells CASSFGAGANVLTF. DNA for the CDR3: TGTGCCAGCAGCTTCGGGGCTGGGGCCAACGTCCTGACTTTC.

This clonotype was found many times. The rearrangement joins TRBV18 to TRBJ2-1; the D is unclear. Germline lookup yields CDR1 KGHSH and CDR2 LQKENI. The CDR3 loop spans 15 amino acids. Deletions cut 0 bases from V and 3 bases from J, with 9 bases between. The CDR3 DNA reads TGTGCCAGCTCACCACCAGACAAGGACTACAATGAGCAGTTCTTC. Its protein is CASSPPDKDYNEQFF.

The chain combines TRBV11-2 with TRBJ2-2; either TRBD1 or TRBD2 may supply D (6 bases each). CDR1 is SGHAT and CDR2 is FQNNGV in the germline V gene. The CDR3 loop spans 18 amino acids. V was shortened by 7 bases and J by 2 bases, with 23 bases between the two germline ends. The CDR3 protein is CASIASVFRGVNTGELFF. Written as DNA, the CDR3 is TGTGCCAGCATCGCTTCGGTTTTTAGGGGGGTTAACACCGGGGAGCTGTTTTTT.

This clonotype has only a few counts. V is TRBV4-3 and J is TRBJ2-3, with TRBD2 matching 10 bases. CDR1 LGHNA and CDR2 YSLEER come from the germline V gene. Losses at the gene ends were 0 bases for V and 0 bases for J; bases not matched to a gene: 9. This CDR3 is 19 amino acids long. CDR3 amino acids: CASSQEFLIAGGSTDTQYF. The CDR3, as DNA: TGCGCCAGCAGCCAAGAATTCTTGATAGCGGGGGGAAGCACAGATACGCAGTATTTT.

This chain connects TRBV4-1 to TRBJ2-3, with TRBD2 identical over 13 bases. The CDR3 is 17 amino acids. Germline CDR1 MGHRA, CDR2 YSYEKL. J gave up 5 bases and V 4 bases, and 9 bases lay outside the gene matches. CDR3 protein: CASSRTSGGSEGDTQYF. The DNA for the CDR3 is TGCGCCAGCAGCCGGACTAGCGGGGGCTCCGAGGGAGATACGCAGTATTTT.

Written as DNA, the CDR3 is TGTGCCAGCAGCGCCGGGGACAGGGGATACGAGCAGTACTTC. Its protein is CASSAGDRGYEQYF. The J gene is TRBJ2-7, the V gene TRBV6-1; 10 bases line up with TRBD1. CDR1 and CDR2 (germline): MNHNS, SASEGT. This CDR3 spans 14 amino acids. J was trimmed by 4 bases and V by 6 bases; bases with no gene match: 6.

This clonotype was picked up a small number of times. The V and J genes are TRBV6-2 or TRBV6-3 and TRBJ2-2; no reliable D call. V lost 7 bases and J 8 bases, leaving 14 bases between the germline ends. Germline V gene data show CDR1 as MNHEY and CDR2 as SVGEGT. This CDR3 is 13 amino acids long. The CDR3: CASTRAAGGELFF. The CDR3, as DNA: TGTGCCAGCACCCGGGCCGCAGGAGGGGAGCTGTTTTTT.

The rearrangement joins TRBV4-3 to TRBJ2-4, with 7 bases matching TRBD2. Trimming took 6 bases from V and 9 from J; bases not matched to a gene: 2. The CDR3 is 11 residues long. CDR1 LGHNA and CDR2 YSLEER come from the germline V gene. The CDR3 reads CASRGGGIQYF. CDR3 sequence (DNA): TGCGCCAGCAGGGGGGGGGGCATTCAGTACTTC.

The gene calls are TRBV27 and TRBJ1-1; maybe TRBD1 (5 bases). Per germline, CDR1 MNHEY and CDR2 SMNVEV (reference sequence). This CDR3 has 13 amino acids. Trimming removed 7 bases at V and 5 bases at J, with 14 bases between. The CDR3 bases are TGTGCCAGCACCAATACTTGGGGGACTGAAGCTTTCTTT. Protein product: CASTNTWGTEAFF.

The chain couples TRBV18 to TRBJ2-7; 7 nucleotides match TRBD1. CDR1 and CDR2 (germline): KGHSH, LQKENI. V trimming: 6 bases; J trimming: 2 bases; junction bases outside the gene matches: 7. The CDR3 totals 14 residues. In nucleotides, the CDR3 is TGTGCCAGCTCCGTGACAGGGTCTGCCTACGAGCAGTACTTC. It yields the protein CASSVTGSAYEQYF. The whole variable domain, remainder taken from reference TRBV18 and TRBJ2-7, is NAGVMQNPRHLVRRRGQEARLRCSPMKGHSHVYWYRQLPEEGLKFMVYLQKENIIDESGMPKERFSAEFPKEGPSILRIQQVVRGDSAAYFCASSVTGSAYEQYFGPGTRLTVT.